One sample yielded the 11 T cell receptor beta chains listed below, sequenced in a study of blood T cell repertoires in COVID-19. Method: immunoSEQ multiplex PCR; TCRdb's copy keeps in-frame clones and lacks some. This sample has 250,000 to 350,000 clones; around 90% occur once, and the top ten carry over 8%. What was sequenced was peripheral blood. All receptors derive from a man aged 18 to 29 with active or convalescent COVID-19.

The chain has TRBV4-1 and TRBJ2-7, with D tentatively TRBD1 (5 bases). The CDR3 covers 15 residues. V was pared by 0 bases and J by 2 bases, with 11 bases between. Germline V gives CDR1 MGHRA, CDR2 YSYEKL. This CDR3 reads CASSQEGHSPYEQYF. The CDR3 DNA sequence: TGCGCCAGCAGCCAAGAGGGGCACTCCCCCTACGAGCAGTACTTC.

This clone was detected only once. CDR3 in DNA: TGTGCCAGCTCACCGGCTAGCGGGAGCACAGATACGCAGTATTTT. Translation gives CASSPASGSTDTQYF. The genes are TRBV18 and TRBJ2-3, with 8 bases lining up with TRBD2. This CDR3 is built from 15 residues. Germline-derived CDR1 and CDR2 are KGHSH and LQKENI. V lost 3 bases and J lost 0; bases outside the gene matches: 2.

The genes are TRBV29-1 and TRBJ1-1; 7 nucleotides match TRBD1. Germline CDR1 and CDR2: SQVTM and ANQGSEA. Germline trimming cut 6 bases from V and 7 bases from J; bases unmatched to any gene: 8. The length of the CDR3 is 12 residues. The CDR3 DNA follows: TGCAGCGTGGACAAGGGGGCAGGTGAAGCTTTCTTT. This gives the protein CSVDKGAGEAFF. Based on the CDR3 plus reference TRBV29-1 and TRBJ1-1, the full variable domain is SAVISQKPSRDICQRGTSLTIQCQVDSQVTMMFWYRQQPGQSLTLIATANQGSEATYESGFVIDKFPISRPNLTFSTLTVSNMSPEDSSIYLCSVDKGAGEAFFGQGTRLTVV.

The chain carries TRBV3-1 (or the pseudogene TRBV3-2) and TRBJ2-1; maybe TRBD1 (5 bases). CDR3 length: 16 residues. Germline CDR1 reads LGHDT; CDR2 reads YNNKEL (reference sequence). Trimming removed 3 bases from V and 3 bases from J, with 15 bases in between. In nucleotides, the CDR3 is TGTGCCAGCAGCCAGGTTCTGGGGCGCCACTACAATGAGCAGTTCTTC. Protein product: CASSQVLGRHYNEQFF.

Notes on this clone: Other DNA sequences from this sample encode an identical CDR3 as well. The chain is built from TRBV7-9 and TRBJ1-2; the match to TRBD1 covers 7 bases. CDR3 length: 12 amino acids. Germline loops: CDR1 SEHNR, CDR2 FQNEAQ (reference sequence). The V and J ends lost 8 bases and 8 bases, in that order; junction bases with no gene match: 8. CDR3 sequence: CASSSGGEGYTF. CDR3 sequence (DNA): TGTGCCAGCTCTTCAGGGGGTGAGGGCTACACCTTC.

The V gene is TRBV7-9, the J gene TRBJ1-3; D remains ambiguous. V was pared by 1 base and J by 2 bases, with 12 bases between. Germline-derived CDR1 and CDR2 are SEHNR and FQNEAQ (reference sequence). The CDR3 runs to 16 residues. The chain's CDR3 is CASSLGRSLPGNTIYF. The CDR3 bases are TGTGCCAGCAGCTTAGGCAGGTCGCTTCCTGGAAACACCATATATTTT.

The chain couples TRBV9 to TRBJ2-1, with TRBD1 matching over 10 bases. This CDR3 has 17 residues. With V trimmed by 2 bases and J by 4 bases, 9 bases remained unmatched. In germline, CDR1 is SGDLS, CDR2 YYNGEE. CDR3 protein: CASSVGTGAGVYNEQFF. CDR3 bases: TGTGCCAGCAGCGTGGGGACAGGGGCCGGGGTTTACAATGAGCAGTTCTTC. The full variable domain, its missing parts supplied by reference TRBV9 and TRBJ2-1, is DSGVTQTPKHLITATGQRVTLRCSPRSGDLSVYWYQQSLDQGLQFLIQYYNGEERAKGNILERFSAQQFPDLHSELNLSSLELGDSALYFCASSVGTGAGVYNEQFFGPGTRLTVL.

The J gene is TRBJ2-1, the V gene TRBV6-5; 11 positions match TRBD2. J lost 7 bases, V lost 0 bases, and 2 bases had no gene match. The CDR3 sequence is 15 residues long. Germline V gene lookup returns CDR1 MNHEY and CDR2 SVGAGI. DNA for the CDR3: TGTGCCAGCAGTTACTCGACTAGCGGGGCTAATGAGCAGTTCTTC. Translated, it gives CASSYSTSGANEQFF.

A single count supports this clone. This chain joins TRBV2 and TRBJ2-1; D is possibly TRBD1 (6 bases). The V and J ends lost 5 bases and 8 bases respectively, with 22 bases between them. CDR3 length: 16 residues. The germline V gene encodes CDR1 SNHLY and CDR2 FYNNEI. CDR3 sequence (DNA): TGTGCCAGCAGTTCCTACAGGGAAGTATTCGTCCATGAGCAGTTCTTC. Translating gives CASSSYREVFVHEQFF. Full variable domain (missing parts from reference TRBV2 and TRBJ2-1): EPEVTQTPSHQVTQMGQEVILRCVPISNHLYFYWYRQILGQKVEFLVSFYNNEISEKSEIFDDQFSVERPDGSNFTLKIRSTKLEDSAMYFCASSSYREVFVHEQFFGPGTRLTVL.

The chain combines TRBV7-2 with TRBJ1-2, with TRBD1 as a possible D gene (5 bases). CDR1 and CDR2 from the germline V gene are SGHTA and FQGNSA. CDR3 length: 14 residues. Trimming pared 5 bases from V and 2 bases from J, leaving 12 bases between. The CDR3 nucleotides are TGTGCCAGCAGCCCCCAGCGGGGCAACTATGGCTACACCTTC. Its translation is CASSPQRGNYGYTF. The whole variable domain, filled in from reference TRBV7-2 and TRBJ1-2, reads GAGVSQSPSNKVTEKGKDVELRCDPISGHTALYWYRQSLGQGLEFLIYFQGNSAPDKSGLPSDRFSAERTGGSVSTLTIQRTQQEDSAVYLCASSPQRGNYGYTFGSGTRLTVV.

J is TRBJ2-4 and V is TRBV7-8; 9 bases align to TRBD2. V lost 5 bases to trimming and J lost 0 bases; unmatched junction nucleotides: 11. The CDR3 is 18 amino acids. Germline loops: CDR1 SGHVS, CDR2 FQNEAQ. This chain's CDR3 is CASSPRQTSGLAKNIQYF. The CDR3 DNA reads as TGTGCCAGCAGCCCAAGGCAGACTAGCGGCTTAGCCAAAAACATTCAGTACTTC.